This TCR beta chain was retrieved from a study of monozygotic twins with inflammatory bowel disease. Germline lookup yields CDR1 SEHNR and CDR2 FQNEAQ (reference sequence). There are 12 residues in the CDR3. Study-wide results and caveats: IBD patients had lower TCRbeta diversity (inverse Simpson) than healthy co-twins.

The TCR libraries each used total RNA (around 3,600 ng per library). TCRdb re-called the 5' RACE reads and gives one entry per CDR3 protein, without DNA. This repertoire includes roughly 100,000 distinct CDR3 sequences. A word on this clonotype: Its antigen is unknown.

The TCR sequence derives from a human donor with ulcerative colitis or Crohn's disease, or a healthy co-twin of an affected twin (not recorded which). The rearrangement links TRBV7-9 to TRBJ1-1. Sequences were obtained from blood. Here the CDR3 reads CASSFENTEAFF.